A selection of T cell receptor beta chains follows, all from one sample in a study of CD8+ T cells in alopecia areata. Method: immunoSEQ multiplex PCR; TCRdb's copy keeps in-frame clones and lacks some. The repertoire includes more than 140,000 clones, 86% of them detected once, and roughly 13% sits in the top ten. The sequencing used CD8+ T cells sorted from blood, collected at week 4, from a patient treated with tofacitinib. These receptors all come from a human donor with alopecia areata. CDR3s leave out the opening cysteine and the closing phenylalanine or tryptophan. The D gene is left open where the match is weak. The size entry is marked missing in some rows and otherwise reads once, few, many or a size class.

>12|TRBV9|-|TRBJ1-2|-
ASSPDGLGMGYT
>12|TRBV27|TRBD2|TRBJ2-7|-
ASSLASGPYEQY
>14|TRBV4-1|TRBD1|TRBJ2-7|-
ASSQDTEGASYEQY
>13|TRBV7-2|-|TRBJ1-2|-
ASSLDSPLNYGYT
>11|TRBV29-1|-|TRBJ1-2|-
SVETRGHYGYT
>13|TRBV27|TRBD1|TRBJ2-6|once
ACGQGAPGANVLT
>13|TRBV7-8|-|TRBJ2-3|once
ASSLEVTGTDTQY
>13|TRBV29-1|TRBD2|TRBJ2-2|-
SVDLAGANTGELF
>10|TRBV6-5|-|TRBJ2-1|-
ASSLVPHEQF
>13|TRBV5-1|TRBD1|TRBJ2-7|-
ASSLVQGALDEQY
>11|TRBV29-1|-|TRBJ2-1|-
SGWDFQSDEQF
>12|TRBV7-6|TRBD1|TRBJ2-7|-
ASSLGDSSYEQY
>10|TRBV30|-|TRBJ2-2|few
AWTRRAGELF
>13|TRBV4-2|-|TRBJ2-5|-
ASSRDPGLQETQY
>15|TRBV19|TRBD1|TRBJ2-7|-
ASSIDGTGTEPYEQY
>10|TRBV6-1|-|TRBJ2-1|-
ASLVLYNEQF
>15|TRBV18|TRBD1|TRBJ2-1|-
ASSPPLGDRANNEQF
>9|TRBV9|-|TRBJ1-2|-
ASSGVHGYT
>7|TRBV6-1|-|TRBJ2-1|-
ATRQEQF
>13|TRBV6-5|-|TRBJ2-6|-
ASSPTGLGANVLT
>18|TRBV2|-|TRBJ1-4|-
ASSEDLRTARPKTNEKLF
>15|TRBV29-1|TRBD2|TRBJ2-3|-
SVDGLAGGVTTDTQY
>12|TRBV30|TRBD1|TRBJ2-7|-
AWSVQGAIYEQY
>15|TRBV5-1|TRBD2|TRBJ2-1|-
ASSPWTSGGSYNEQF
>11|TRBV29-1|-|TRBJ2-7|once
SVEDRVTYEQY
>11|TRBV12-5|-|TRBJ2-3|-
ASGRQSTDTQY
>12|TRBV29-1|TRBD1|TRBJ1-5|-
SVQGEGVNQPQH
>12|TRBV5-1|TRBD1|TRBJ2-3|-
ASSSGQGTDTQY
>14|TRBV6-1|TRBD2|TRBJ2-7|-
ASSEASSGSTYEQY
>11|TRBV29-1|-|TRBJ2-2|-
SVEVVNTGELF
>11|TRBV18|-|TRBJ1-2|-
ASSPSGAYGYT
>12|TRBV19|-|TRBJ2-1|-
ATAEGRIFNEQF
>12|TRBV5-6|-|TRBJ2-7|-
ASSLGVGDYEQY
>10|TRBV5-6|-|TRBJ2-3|-
ASSVSTDTQY
>13|TRBV23-1|TRBD1|TRBJ1-4|once
ASSPSTGGHEKLF
>12|TRBV19|-|TRBJ2-1|-
ASTKERSYNEQF
>12|TRBV14|-|TRBJ2-1|-
ASSLEIMGDEQF
>12|TRBV6-1|-|TRBJ2-7|-
ASSERPLSYEQY
>12|TRBV2|-|TRBJ1-1|few
ASSEHWGSTEAF
>13|TRBV15|-|TRBJ1-1|-
ATSRLKGLNTEAF
>11|TRBV29-1|-|TRBJ1-2|-
SVEDGSNYGYT
>17|TRBV2|-|TRBJ2-6|-
ASSDRVAGTISGANVLT
>12|TRBV19|TRBD1|TRBJ2-7|-
ASSSGTGGYEQY
>12|TRBV5-6|-|TRBJ2-3|few
ASSGGSRTDTQY
>15|TRBV5-6|-|TRBJ1-3|-
ASSRAGTEYSGNTIY
>12|TRBV2|TRBD1|TRBJ1-4|once
ASRRTGSNEKLF
>14|TRBV7-9|-|TRBJ2-6|-
ASSLGPASGANVLT